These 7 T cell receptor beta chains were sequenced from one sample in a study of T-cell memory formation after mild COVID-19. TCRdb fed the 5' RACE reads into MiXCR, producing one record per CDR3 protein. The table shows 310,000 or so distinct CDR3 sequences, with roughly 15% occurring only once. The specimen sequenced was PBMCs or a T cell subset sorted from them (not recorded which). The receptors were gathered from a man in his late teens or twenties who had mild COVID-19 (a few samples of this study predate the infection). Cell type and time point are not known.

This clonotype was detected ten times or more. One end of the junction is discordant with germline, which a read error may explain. DNA of the CDR3: TGTGCTAGCAGCTTAGCCGGGAAAGAGACCCAGTACTTC. Translated: CASSLAGKETQYF. The genes are TRBV7-7 and TRBJ2-5; D perhaps matches TRBD2 (5 bases). CDR1 and CDR2 (germline): SSHAT, FNYEAQ (reference sequence). The CDR3 is 13 residues long.

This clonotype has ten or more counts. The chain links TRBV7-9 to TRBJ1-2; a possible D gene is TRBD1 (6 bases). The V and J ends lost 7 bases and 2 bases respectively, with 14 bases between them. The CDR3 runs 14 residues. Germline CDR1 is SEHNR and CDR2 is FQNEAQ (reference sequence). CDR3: CASTPGHQNYGYTF. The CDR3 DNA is TGTGCCAGCACCCCGGGACATCAAAACTATGGCTACACCTTC.

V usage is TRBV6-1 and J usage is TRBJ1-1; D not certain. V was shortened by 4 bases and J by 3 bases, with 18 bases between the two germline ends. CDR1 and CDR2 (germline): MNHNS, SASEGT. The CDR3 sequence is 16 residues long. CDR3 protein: CASSGSVGVMDTEAFF. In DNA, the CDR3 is TGTGCCAGCAGTGGGAGTGTCGGGGTCATGGACACTGAAGCTTTCTTT.

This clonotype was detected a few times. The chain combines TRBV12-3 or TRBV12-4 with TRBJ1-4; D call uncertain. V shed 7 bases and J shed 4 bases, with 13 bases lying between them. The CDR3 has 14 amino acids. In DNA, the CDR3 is TGTGCCAGCACCCGGCCGGATCGTAATGAAAAACTGTTTTTT. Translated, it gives CASTRPDRNEKLFF.

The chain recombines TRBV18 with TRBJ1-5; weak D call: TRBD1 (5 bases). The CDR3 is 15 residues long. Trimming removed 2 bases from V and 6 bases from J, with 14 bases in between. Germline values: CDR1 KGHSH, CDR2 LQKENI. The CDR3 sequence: CASSPFAGLGQPQHF. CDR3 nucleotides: TGTGCCAGCTCACCATTCGCGGGGCTAGGTCAGCCCCAGCATTTT. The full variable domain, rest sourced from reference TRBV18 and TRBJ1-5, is NAGVMQNPRHLVRRRGQEARLRCSPMKGHSHVYWYRQLPEEGLKFMVYLQKENIIDESGMPKERFSAEFPKEGPSILRIQQVVRGDSAAYFCASSPFAGLGQPQHFGDGTRLSIL.

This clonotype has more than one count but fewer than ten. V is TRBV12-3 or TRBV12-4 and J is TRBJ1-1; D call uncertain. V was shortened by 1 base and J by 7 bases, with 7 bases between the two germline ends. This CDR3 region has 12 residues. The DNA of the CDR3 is TGTGCCAGCAGTTTAGAACAAGTTGAAGCTTTCTTT. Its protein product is CASSLEQVEAFF.

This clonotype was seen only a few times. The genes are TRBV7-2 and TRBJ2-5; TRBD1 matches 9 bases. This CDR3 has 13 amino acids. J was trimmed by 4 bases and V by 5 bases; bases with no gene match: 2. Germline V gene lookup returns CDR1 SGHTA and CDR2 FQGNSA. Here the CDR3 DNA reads TGTGCCAGCAGCCGGACAGGGGCAGAGACCCAGTACTTC. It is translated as CASSRTGAETQYF.